This T cell receptor beta chain is drawn from a study of beta chain features in type 1 diabetes. General study findings and limits: When Type 1 diabetes patients were examined, their TCRB CDR3s proved moderately but significantly shorter in all four CD4+ subsets. Small HLA sub-analyses could not settle whether HLA shapes TCRB rearrangement. Diminished insertions and augmented deletions at VDJ junctions characterized type 1 diabetes patients.

Each sorted population was over 95% pure. V lost 8 bases and J lost 0; bases outside the gene matches: 14. Germline V CDR1 and CDR2: MRHNA, SNTAGT. The CDR3 has 18 residues. As concerns this clone: Its antigen remains unidentified.

All of the isolated RNA was reverse transcribed, so expressed TCRB transcripts were sequenced. Around 4 million reads per sample were averaged for naive, central memory and regulatory samples. Using immunoSEQ multiplex PCR, the repertoire was profiled, and TCRdb retains in-frame clones only, with some absent. The sample consists of more than 95,000 clones, 28% of them appearing once. The clonotype comes from a woman aged 18-29 years with type 1 diabetes. Sequenced sample: central memory CD4+ T cells from blood. The gene calls are TRBV6-4 and TRBJ2-5, with 11 positions matching TRBD1. CDR3 bases: TGTGCCAGCCCCACCCCGGGACAGGGGGATTGGGACCAAGAGACCCAGTACTTC. Its protein is CASPTPGQGDWDQETQYF.